The T cell receptor (beta chain) described here comes from a study of CD4 T cells in lung cancer (dated by TCRdb to the late 2010s). Some background on the complete study: The study screened blood T cells of NSCLC patients for responses to candidate mutation-encoded neoepitopes and isolated neoantigen-specific CD4+ T-cell clones and TCRs. The patients who underwent resection had lung adenocarcinoma or squamous cell carcinoma, were aged 60 to 69 when blood was donated, and were mostly former smokers. Treatments received by the patients before blood donation included platinum chemotherapy, and some patients received nivolumab or pembrolizumab. Deep sequencing of TCRB was used to follow the frequency of neoantigen-specific clonotypes in tumor resections, non-adjacent lung and cultured T-cell products.

The protocol used for the library was the immunoSEQ multiplex PCR assay. Qiagen DNeasy or QIAamp micro DNA kits were used to isolate DNA, and the Adaptive Biotechnology human TCRB sequencing kit was used to sequence TCRB. An Illumina MiSeq was used to sequence the TCRB libraries. In the paper's pipeline: The kit provider's software was used to analyze TCRB sequence data, and Fisher's exact test was applied to assess tumor enrichment of clonotype templates. Drawn from immuneACCESS, this table holds only the in-frame rearrangements with V and J called that TCRdb kept. Clones are partly lost; checked studies trace under half to an unresolved V gene and leave the rest unexplained. D and trimming come from the DNA, and the V and J calls and clone size come from that table. The table for this sample lists roughly 220 clones; roughly 87% of them were counted only once. 50% to 65% of the sample comes from the top ten.

PBMCs were stimulated with mutant 27-mer peptides plus IL21, IL7, IL15 and IL2 for about 12 days, then restimulated with peptide-pulsed autologous B cells. After restimulation with peptide-pulsed B cells, live IFNgamma-secreting T cells were sorted by cytokine capture on a FACS Aria2. Sorted cells were expanded for roughly 13 to 20 days at limiting dilution, with approximately 3 or 11 cells per well, using irradiated allogeneic PBMCs, phytohemagglutinin and IL2. Peripheral blood samples or leukapheresis products were obtained from the patients. To screen the expanded lines for antigen specificity, an IFNgamma ELISA was run against autologous B cells pulsed with mutant peptides. Broader findings and caveats from the paper: Nonspecific IFNgamma producers of unknown purity were included among IFNgamma-sorted cells, so expanded lines were found to range from monoclonal to oligoclonal. Some responses derived from blood might reflect in vitro priming of naive T cells or cross-reactivity instead of memory responses to the cancer.

Of note for this clone: The antigen this receptor binds is unknown. Base qualities are not at hand, and no much larger clone is one base apart.

Taken from cysteine to phenylalanine, the CDR3 has 12 residues. The DNA shown is the 36-base CDR3, in frame from base 1. At the junction V is shortened by 6 bases and J by 9 bases, with 12 bases in between. The germline V gene (reference sequence) provides CDR1 SEHNR and CDR2 FQNEAQ. The chain couples TRBV7-9 to TRBJ1-3, with no D gene named confidently. The sequence came from a woman in her sixties or seventies with non-small cell lung cancer. Some clones in this sample may be carry-over from other donors' samples. Sequencing was carried out using a CD4+ T cell line or clone grown in culture. The DNA sequence follows: TGTGCCAGCAGGGTGTCGGTCGGCACCATATATTTT. It encodes CASRVSVGTIYF.